This T cell receptor (beta chain) emerged from a study of human T cells and chemical hapten exposure. TCRdb passed the RACE reads through MiXCR, listing each CDR3 protein once. The sample includes 100,000 or so distinct CDR3 sequences, 7.5% to 10% of them seen just once. Described time point: patch test 2, 6 weeks after DPC sensitization. Treatment here: therapeutic diphenylcyclopropenone sensitization with weekly scalp DPC. Each donor was an alopecia patient between 18 and 70 years of age who qualified for DPC. V was shortened by 0 bases and J by 7 bases, with 6 bases between the two germline ends. The CDR3 covers 12 residues. The germline CDR1 and CDR2 sequences are LGHDT and YNNKEL (reference sequence). This clonotype was counted ten times or more.

The sequences come from whole blood, collected in connection with sensitization to the hapten diphenylcyclopropenone (DPC). The sequence came from a woman between 40 and 55 years old with alopecia areata. Some clones in this sample may be carry-over from other donors' samples. V is TRBV3-1 and J is TRBJ2-5; D perhaps matches TRBD1 (5 bases). CDR3 sequence reads: CASSQDQGTQYF. CDR3 DNA: TGTGCCAGCAGCCAAGACCAGGGGACCCAGTACTTC.